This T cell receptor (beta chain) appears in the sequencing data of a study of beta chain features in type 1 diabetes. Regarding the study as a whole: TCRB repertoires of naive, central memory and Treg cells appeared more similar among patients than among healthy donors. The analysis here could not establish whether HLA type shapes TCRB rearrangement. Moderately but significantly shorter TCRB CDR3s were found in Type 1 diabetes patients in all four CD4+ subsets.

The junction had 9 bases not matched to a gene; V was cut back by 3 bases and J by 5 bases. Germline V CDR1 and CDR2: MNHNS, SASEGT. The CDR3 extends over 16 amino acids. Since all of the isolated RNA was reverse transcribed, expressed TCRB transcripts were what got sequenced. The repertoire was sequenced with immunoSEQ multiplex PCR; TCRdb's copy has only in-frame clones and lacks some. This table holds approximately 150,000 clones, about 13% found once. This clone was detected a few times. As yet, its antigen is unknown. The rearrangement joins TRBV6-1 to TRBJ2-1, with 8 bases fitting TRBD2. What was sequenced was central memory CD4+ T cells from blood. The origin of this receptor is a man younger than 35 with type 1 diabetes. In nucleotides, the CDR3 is TGTGCCAGCAGTGAGGCGGGGGGCCACTTAAACAATGAGCAGTTCTTC. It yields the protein CASSEAGGHLNNEQFF.